The rows below give T cell receptor beta chains drawn from one sample of a study of cytomegalovirus exposure and HLA in healthy donors. Method: immunoSEQ multiplex PCR; TCRdb's copy keeps in-frame clones and lacks some. The sample shows some 45,000 clones, 94% of them seen only once. The sequenced sample consisted of PBMCs. These receptors originate from a woman aged 18-30 years in good health and CMV-seropositive. The CDR3 runs from the conserved cysteine through the conserved F or W. The D gene is left open where the match is weak. The size field is filled for only some rows; it gives once, few, many or a size class.

J: TRBJ2-1; D: TRBD1; V: TRBV10-1; size: NA; CDR3: CASKGTGGAYNEQFF; DNA: TGCGCCAGCAAAGGGACAGGGGGGGCCTACAATGAGCAGTTCTTC
J: TRBJ1-5; D: TRBD1; V: TRBV19; size: NA; CDR3: CASSIPGDRVSNQPQHF; DNA: TGTGCCAGTAGTATACCCGGGGACAGGGTTAGCAATCAGCCCCAGCATTTT
J: TRBJ2-7; D: TRBD2; V: TRBV28; size: NA; CDR3: CASSRIAGGSLYEQYF; DNA: TGTGCCAGCAGTCGGATAGCGGGAGGGTCCCTCTACGAGCAGTACTTC
J: TRBJ2-1; D: TRBD2; V: TRBV27; size: NA; CDR3: CASSFGRGNEQFF; DNA: TGTGCCAGCAGTTTTGGGAGGGGCAATGAGCAGTTCTTC
J: TRBJ2-1; D: TRBD2; V: TRBV5-1; size: once; CDR3: CASSLGAGGPNEQFF; DNA: TGCGCCAGCAGCTTGGGAGCGGGAGGACCAAATGAGCAGTTCTTC
J: TRBJ2-5; D: TRBD2; V: TRBV5-1; size: NA; CDR3: CASSPRKPGTSGTSYQETQYF; DNA: TGCGCCAGCAGCCCGAGGAAGCCCGGGACTAGCGGGACCTCGTACCAAGAGACCCAGTACTTC
J: TRBJ2-1; D: TRBD2; V: TRBV6-1; size: NA; CDR3: CASTETSGRGEQFF; DNA: TGTGCCAGCACCGAAACTAGCGGGAGAGGTGAGCAGTTCTTC
J: TRBJ2-2; D: TRBD1; V: TRBV2; size: NA; CDR3: CASSGQRGHTGELFF; DNA: TGTGCCAGCAGCGGACAGAGGGGGCACACCGGGGAGCTGTTTTTT
J: TRBJ1-2; D: NA; V: TRBV28; size: NA; CDR3: CASSLAGQGFSRYTF; DNA: TGTGCCAGCAGTTTGGCGGGGCAGGGTTTTTCTCGCTACACCTTC
J: TRBJ1-2; D: NA; V: TRBV4-2; size: NA; CDR3: CASSQEATAVGGYTF; DNA: TGTGCCAGCAGCCAAGAGGCGACCGCCGTCGGGGGCTACACCTTC
J: TRBJ1-2; D: NA; V: TRBV7-9; size: NA; CDR3: CASSYLGGQDGYTF; DNA: TGTGCCAGCAGCTATCTGGGGGGGCAGGATGGCTACACCTTC
J: TRBJ2-5; D: TRBD2; V: TRBV11-2; size: once; CDR3: CASSRGLAEETQYF; DNA: TGTGCCAGCAGCAGGGGACTAGCGGAAGAGACCCAGTACTTC
J: TRBJ2-7; D: TRBD2; V: TRBV28; size: once; CDR3: CASSRQTSGPTYEQYF; DNA: TGTGCCAGCAGTCGCCAGACTAGCGGACCCACCTACGAGCAGTACTTC
J: TRBJ2-7; D: TRBD1; V: TRBV2; size: NA; CDR3: CASSESSRGLGEQYF; DNA: TGTGCCAGCAGTGAAAGTTCCAGGGGGCTAGGAGAGCAGTACTTC
J: TRBJ2-3; D: TRBD2; V: TRBV2; size: NA; CDR3: CASSPTSGRAQDTQYF; DNA: TGTGCCAGCAGCCCGACTAGCGGGAGGGCCCAAGATACGCAGTATTTT
J: TRBJ2-2; D: TRBD2; V: TRBV5-1; size: few; CDR3: CASSPEGGLNTGELFF; DNA: TGCGCCAGCAGCCCGGAGGGAGGGTTGAACACCGGGGAGCTGTTTTTT
J: TRBJ2-1; D: NA; V: TRBV27; size: once; CDR3: CASSSRDSSEQFF; DNA: TGTGCCAGCAGTTCAAGGGACTCCTCTGAGCAGTTCTTC
J: TRBJ1-4; D: NA; V: TRBV28; size: NA; CDR3: CASLNPQGNEKLFF; DNA: TGTGCCAGCCTTAACCCACAGGGTAATGAAAAACTGTTTTTT
J: TRBJ1-1; D: TRBD1; V: TRBV11-2; size: NA; CDR3: CASSLEQGWTEAFF; DNA: TGTGCCAGCAGCTTAGAACAGGGGTGGACTGAAGCTTTCTTT
J: TRBJ2-1; D: NA; V: TRBV4-3; size: NA; CDR3: CASSQDWRLSSYNEQFF; DNA: TGCGCCAGCAGCCAAGATTGGCGGCTCAGCTCCTACAATGAGCAGTTCTTC
J: TRBJ1-4; D: NA; V: TRBV7-6; size: NA; CDR3: CASSLGGGRNEKLFF; DNA: TGTGCCAGCAGCTTAGGCGGGGGCCGTAATGAAAAACTGTTTTTT
J: TRBJ1-2; D: TRBD1; V: TRBV28; size: NA; CDR3: CATIPQGAWGYTF; DNA: TGTGCCACCATCCCGCAGGGGGCTTGGGGCTACACCTTC
J: TRBJ2-7; D: NA; V: TRBV12-5; size: NA; CDR3: CASGLDSTGYEQYF; DNA: TGTGCTAGTGGTTTAGACTCGACAGGTTACGAGCAGTACTTC